Following are 18 T cell receptor beta chains from one sample sequenced in a study of blood T cell repertoires in COVID-19. Profiled with immunoSEQ multiplex PCR; TCRdb holds only in-frame clones, not every one. This table holds approximately 200,000 clones, more than 75% found once. Material: peripheral blood. These TCRs come from a person between 65 and 79 years old with COVID-19, enrolled during active disease.

This rearrangement joins TRBV5-1 to TRBJ2-4; 8 nucleotides agree with TRBD1. The CDR3 extends over 15 amino acids. V shed 0 bases and J 5 bases; nucleotides not matched to a gene: 4. The germline V gene has CDR1 SGHRS and CDR2 YFSETQ. The CDR3 protein is CASSLGTGFENIQYF. As DNA, the CDR3 is TGCGCCAGCAGCTTGGGGACAGGGTTTGAAAACATTCAGTACTTC. Full variable domain (outside the CDR3, taken from reference TRBV5-1 and TRBJ2-4): KAGVTQTPRYLIKTRGQQVTLSCSPISGHRSVSWYQQTPGQGLQFLFEYFSETQRNKGNFPGRFSGRQFSNSRSEMNVSTLELGDSALYLCASSLGTGFENIQYFGAGTRLSVL.

CDR3 protein: CASRSSGGLNEQFF. CDR3 DNA: TGTGCCAGCCGTTCTAGCGGGGGGCTCAATGAGCAGTTCTTC. This rearrangement joins TRBV7-9 to TRBJ2-1, with 11 bases lining up with TRBD2. Trimming at V came to 8 bases and at J to 6 bases, leaving 6 bases not matched to a gene. The CDR3 consists of 14 residues. Germline CDR1 SEHNR, CDR2 FQNEAQ (reference sequence).

The J gene is TRBJ1-4, the V gene TRBV5-5; 9 bases line up with TRBD1. This CDR3 region has 18 residues. Per the germline V gene, CDR1 is SGHKS and CDR2 is YYEKEE (reference sequence). V dropped 4 bases and J dropped 4; count of bases not matched to a gene: 14. In nucleotides, the CDR3 is TGTGCCAGCAGCCGCTTATTGCGGGACAGGGTCGTTAATGAAAAACTGTTTTTT. Amino acid sequence: CASSRLLRDRVVNEKLFF. The full variable domain, with the rest looked up from reference TRBV5-5 and TRBJ1-4, is DAGVTQSPTHLIKTRGQQVTLRCSPISGHKSVSWYQQVLGQGPQFIFQYYEKEERGRGNFPDRFSARQFPNYSSELNVNALLLGDSALYLCASSRLLRDRVVNEKLFFGSGTQLSVL.

The chain uses TRBV6-5 and TRBJ2-5; 8 bases align to TRBD2. With V trimmed by 5 bases and J by 1 base, 6 bases remained unmatched. The CDR3 has 15 residues. The germline V gene has CDR1 MNHEY and CDR2 SVGAGI. The CDR3 sequence: CASSPSSGSQETQYF. The CDR3 DNA is TGTGCCAGCAGTCCCTCGAGCGGGAGCCAAGAGACCCAGTACTTC.

The chain is built from TRBV5-1 and TRBJ2-3, with 8 bases aligning to TRBD2. V gave up 4 bases and J gave up 3 bases; unmatched junction bases: 16. This CDR3 contains 18 residues. Germline loops: CDR1 SGHRS, CDR2 YFSETQ. CDR3 bases: TGCGCCAGCAGCCTCCCCTGGGGGCGGGAGGATCAAACAGATACGCAGTATTTT. Translation: CASSLPWGREDQTDTQYF. Together with reference TRBV5-1 and TRBJ2-3, the CDR3 gives the full variable domain: KAGVTQTPRYLIKTRGQQVTLSCSPISGHRSVSWYQQTPGQGLQFLFEYFSETQRNKGNFPGRFSGRQFSNSRSEMNVSTLELGDSALYLCASSLPWGREDQTDTQYFGPGTRLTVL.

The chain combines TRBV5-8 with TRBJ1-6, with TRBD1 as a possible D gene (5 bases). Germline lookup yields CDR1 SGHTS and CDR2 YDEGEE. The V gene lost 4 bases and the J gene lost 1 base, with 15 bases spanning the gap. The CDR3 consists of 17 residues. CDR3 loop: CASSPLGGASYNSPLHF. The CDR3 region has the DNA TGTGCCAGCAGCCCCCTGGGCGGGGCGTCCTATAATTCACCCCTCCACTTT.

V gene TRBV19 combines with J gene TRBJ2-3, with 12 bases matching TRBD2. Per the germline V gene, CDR1 is LNHDA and CDR2 is SQIVND (reference sequence). This CDR3 contains 18 residues. J lost 1 base, V lost 0 bases, and 5 bases had no gene match. The CDR3 region is CASSIDGRLAGGTDTQYF. CDR3 DNA sequence: TGTGCCAGTAGTATAGATGGGAGACTAGCGGGAGGCACAGATACGCAGTATTTT.

The chain has TRBV7-2 and TRBJ1-5, with unresolved D. CDR3 size: 14 residues. Trimming took 3 bases from V and 0 from J, leaving 6 bases between them. Germline CDR1 is SGHTA and CDR2 is FQGNSA. This CDR3 reads CASSFGYSNQPQHF. The CDR3 nucleotides are TGTGCCAGCAGCTTCGGGTATAGCAATCAGCCCCAGCATTTT.

J is TRBJ1-6 and V is TRBV7-3, with TRBD1 identical over 9 bases. Per germline, CDR1 SGHTA and CDR2 FQGTGA. Germline trimming cut 4 bases from V and 10 bases from J; bases unmatched to any gene: 5. The CDR3 sequence is 14 residues long. The DNA for the CDR3 is TGTGCCAGCAGCTCCGGACAGGGGCAGTCACCCCTCCACTTT. It codes for CASSSGQGQSPLHF.

The chain couples TRBV18 to TRBJ2-2, with TRBD2 as a possible D gene (5 bases). From germline, CDR1 is KGHSH and CDR2 LQKENI. CDR3 length equals 15 residues. The ends were cut back, 0 bases at V and 8 bases at J, with 13 bases in the middle. CDR3 amino acids: CASSPPDGIPGELFF. The CDR3 DNA follows: TGTGCCAGCTCACCACCGGACGGGATTCCAGGGGAGCTGTTTTTT.

This rearrangement joins TRBV3-1 (or the pseudogene TRBV3-2) to TRBJ1-1; tentatively, D is TRBD1 (5 bases). The CDR3 is 19 residues long. V lost 0 bases and J lost 0, with 20 bases in between. Germline CDR1 reads LGHDT; CDR2 reads YNNKEL (reference sequence). Here the CDR3 reads CASSQDPPAGRSMNTEAFF. CDR3 sequence (DNA): TGTGCCAGCAGCCAAGATCCCCCCGCGGGACGGTCGATGAACACTGAAGCTTTCTTT.

This clone is a singleton in its sample. This chain's CDR3 is CAWSYSGTGDSPLHF. The CDR3 nucleotides read TGTGCCTGGAGTTACTCCGGGACGGGAGATTCACCCCTCCACTTT. The V call is TRBV30, the J call TRBJ1-6; possible D gene TRBD1, 5 bases. V lost 2 bases to trimming and J lost 8 bases, with 16 bases between them. The CDR3 covers 15 residues. Germline V gives CDR1 GTSNPN, CDR2 SVGIG (reference sequence).

The V call is TRBV19, the J call TRBJ2-3; 9 bases agree with TRBD1. Unmatched junction bases numbered 9, after V lost 10 bases and J lost 4 bases. The CDR3 contains 14 residues. Germline lookup yields CDR1 LNHDA and CDR2 SQIVND (reference sequence). CDR3 residues: CATSVQGASDTQYF. The CDR3 DNA is TGTGCCACCTCGGTACAGGGGGCCTCAGATACGCAGTATTTT.

This chain joins TRBV20-1 and TRBJ1-1; no firm D call. This CDR3 has 11 residues. The germline gives CDR1 DFQATT, CDR2 SNEGSKA (reference sequence). Trimming stripped 7 bases from V and 3 bases from J, with 9 bases between. As DNA, the CDR3 is TGCAGTGTTGGGGAGGACACTGAAGCTTTCTTT. Its translation: CSVGEDTEAFF.

The V gene is TRBV29-1, the J gene TRBJ1-2; D ambiguous. Deletions cut 0 bases from V and 10 bases from J, with 9 bases between. This CDR3 is built from 11 residues. Germline lookup yields CDR1 SQVTM and CDR2 ANQGSEA. This CDR3 reads CSVEEMRAYTF. The CDR3, as DNA: TGCAGCGTTGAAGAGATGAGGGCCTACACCTTC.

In this sample, this clone turned up once. This chain connects TRBV5-5 to TRBJ2-5, with TRBD1 matching over 7 bases. The V gene's germline CDR1 is SGHKS and CDR2 YYEKEE (reference sequence). This CDR3 contains 15 residues. Trimming at V came to 2 bases and at J to 1 base, leaving 5 bases not matched to a gene. The CDR3 reads CASSFQSGGQETQYF. The CDR3 nucleotides read TGTGCCAGCAGCTTCCAATCAGGGGGCCAAGAGACCCAGTACTTC.

This clone has more than one count but fewer than ten. V is TRBV4-3 and J is TRBJ1-2; the D is unclear. The germline gives CDR1 LGHNA, CDR2 YSLEER. Between the trimmed V and J ends, which lost 0 bases and 5 bases, there was a span of 7 bases. The CDR3 sequence is 13 residues long. CDR3 in amino acids: CASSQDGIYGYTF. CDR3 sequence (DNA): TGCGCCAGCAGCCAAGATGGCATTTATGGCTACACCTTC.

The V call is TRBV29-1, the J call TRBJ1-2; TRBD1 agrees at 7 bases. The trim removed 4 bases at V and 6 bases at J, leaving 11 bases unmatched. Germline-derived CDR1 and CDR2 are SQVTM and ANQGSEA. The CDR3 has 14 residues. This CDR3 reads CSVGQGAFVDGYTF. CDR3 nucleotide sequence: TGCAGCGTTGGACAGGGAGCTTTTGTTGATGGCTACACCTTC.